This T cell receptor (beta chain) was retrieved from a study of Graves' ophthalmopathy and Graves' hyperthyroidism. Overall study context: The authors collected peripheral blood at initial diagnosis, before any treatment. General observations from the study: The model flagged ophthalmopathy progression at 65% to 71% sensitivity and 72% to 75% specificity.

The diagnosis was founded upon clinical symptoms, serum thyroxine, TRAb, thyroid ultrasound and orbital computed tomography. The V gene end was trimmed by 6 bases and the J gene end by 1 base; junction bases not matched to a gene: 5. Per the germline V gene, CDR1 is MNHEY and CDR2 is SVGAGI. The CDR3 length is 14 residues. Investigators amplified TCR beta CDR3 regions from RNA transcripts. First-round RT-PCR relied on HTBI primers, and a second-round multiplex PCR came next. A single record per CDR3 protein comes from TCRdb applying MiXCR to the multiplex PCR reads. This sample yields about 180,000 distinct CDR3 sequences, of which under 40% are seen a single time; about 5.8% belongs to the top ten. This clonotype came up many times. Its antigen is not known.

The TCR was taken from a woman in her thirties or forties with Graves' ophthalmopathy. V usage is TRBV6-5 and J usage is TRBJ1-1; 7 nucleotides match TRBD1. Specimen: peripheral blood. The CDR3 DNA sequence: TGTGCCAGCAGCTTTCGACAGGGGAACACTGAAGCTTTCTTT. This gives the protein CASSFRQGNTEAFF.